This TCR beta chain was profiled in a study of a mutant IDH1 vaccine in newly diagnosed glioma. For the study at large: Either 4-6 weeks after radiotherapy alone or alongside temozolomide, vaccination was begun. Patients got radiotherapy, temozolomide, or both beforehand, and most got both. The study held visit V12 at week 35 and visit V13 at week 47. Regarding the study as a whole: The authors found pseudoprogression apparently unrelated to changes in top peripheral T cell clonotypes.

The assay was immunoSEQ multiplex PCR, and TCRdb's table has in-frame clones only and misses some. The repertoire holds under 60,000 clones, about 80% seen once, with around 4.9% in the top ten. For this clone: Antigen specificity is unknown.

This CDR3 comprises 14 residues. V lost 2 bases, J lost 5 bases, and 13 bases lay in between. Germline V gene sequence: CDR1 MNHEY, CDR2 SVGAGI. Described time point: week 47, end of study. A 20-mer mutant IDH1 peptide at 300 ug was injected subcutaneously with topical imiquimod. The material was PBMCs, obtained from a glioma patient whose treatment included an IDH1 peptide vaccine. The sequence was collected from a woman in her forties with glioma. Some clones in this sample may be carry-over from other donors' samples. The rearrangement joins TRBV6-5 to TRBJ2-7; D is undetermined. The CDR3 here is CASSYNPRGHEQYF. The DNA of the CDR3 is TGTGCCAGCAGTTACAACCCCCGCGGCCACGAGCAGTACTTC.